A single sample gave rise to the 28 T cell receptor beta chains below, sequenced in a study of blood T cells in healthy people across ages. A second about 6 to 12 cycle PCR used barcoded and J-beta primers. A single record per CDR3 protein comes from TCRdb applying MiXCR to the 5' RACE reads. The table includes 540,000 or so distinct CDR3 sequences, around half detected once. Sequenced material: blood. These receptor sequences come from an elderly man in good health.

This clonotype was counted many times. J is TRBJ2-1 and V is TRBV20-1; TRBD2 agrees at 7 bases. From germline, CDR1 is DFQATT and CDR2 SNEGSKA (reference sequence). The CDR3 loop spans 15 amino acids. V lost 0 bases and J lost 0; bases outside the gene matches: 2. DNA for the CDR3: TGCAGTGCTAGAGATCGCGGGAGCTCCTACAATGAGCAGTTCTTC. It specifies CSARDRGSSYNEQFF.

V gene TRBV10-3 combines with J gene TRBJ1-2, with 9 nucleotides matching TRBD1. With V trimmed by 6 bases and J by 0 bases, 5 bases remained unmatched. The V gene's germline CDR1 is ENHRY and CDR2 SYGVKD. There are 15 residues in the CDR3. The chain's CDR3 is CAISGTGNANYGYTF. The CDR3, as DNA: TGTGCCATCAGCGGGACAGGGAACGCTAACTATGGCTACACCTTC.

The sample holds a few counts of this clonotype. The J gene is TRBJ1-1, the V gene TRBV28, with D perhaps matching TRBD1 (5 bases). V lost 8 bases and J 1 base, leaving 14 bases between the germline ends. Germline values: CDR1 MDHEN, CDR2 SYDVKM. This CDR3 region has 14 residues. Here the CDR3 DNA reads TGTGCCAGCGATTCAGGGTTCCCGAACACTGAAGCTTTCTTT. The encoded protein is CASDSGFPNTEAFF.

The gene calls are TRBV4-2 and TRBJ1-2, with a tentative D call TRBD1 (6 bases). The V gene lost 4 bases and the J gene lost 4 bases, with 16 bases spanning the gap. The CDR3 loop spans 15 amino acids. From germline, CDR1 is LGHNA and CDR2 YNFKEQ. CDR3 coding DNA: TGTGCCAGCAGCCCCCAGGGGTCGGGCGGCTATGGCTACACCTTC. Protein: CASSPQGSGGYGYTF.

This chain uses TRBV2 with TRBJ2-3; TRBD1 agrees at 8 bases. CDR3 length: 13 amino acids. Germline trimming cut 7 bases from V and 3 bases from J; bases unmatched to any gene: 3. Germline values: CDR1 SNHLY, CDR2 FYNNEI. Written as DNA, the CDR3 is TGTGCCAGCATGGACAGGGCGACAGATACGCAGTATTTT. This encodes CASMDRATDTQYF. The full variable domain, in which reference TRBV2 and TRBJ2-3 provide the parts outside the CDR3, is EPEVTQTPSHQVTQMGQEVILRCVPISNHLYFYWYRQILGQKVEFLVSFYNNEISEKSEIFDDQFSVERPDGSNFTLKIRSTKLEDSAMYFCASMDRATDTQYFGPGTRLTVL.

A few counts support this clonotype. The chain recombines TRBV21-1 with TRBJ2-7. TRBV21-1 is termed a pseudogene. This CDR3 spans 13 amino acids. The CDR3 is CASSKGPVGEQYF. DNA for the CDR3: TGTGCCAGCAGCAAAGGGCCCGTGGGAGAGCAGTACTTC.

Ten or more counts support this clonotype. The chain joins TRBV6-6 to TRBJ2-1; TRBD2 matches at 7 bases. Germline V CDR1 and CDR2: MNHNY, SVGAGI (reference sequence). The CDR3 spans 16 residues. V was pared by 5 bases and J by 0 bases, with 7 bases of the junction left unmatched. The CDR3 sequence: CASSQGGSYSYNEQFF. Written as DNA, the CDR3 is TGTGCCAGCAGTCAGGGAGGGAGTTACTCCTACAATGAGCAGTTCTTC.

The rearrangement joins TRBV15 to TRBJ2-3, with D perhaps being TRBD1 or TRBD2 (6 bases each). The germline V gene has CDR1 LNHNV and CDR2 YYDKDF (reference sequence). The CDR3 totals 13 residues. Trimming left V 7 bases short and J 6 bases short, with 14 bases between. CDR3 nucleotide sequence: TGTGCCACCACCGGGGGCAGAGCCGATACGCAGTATTTT. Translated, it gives CATTGGRADTQYF. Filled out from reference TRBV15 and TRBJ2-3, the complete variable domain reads DAMVIQNPRYQVTQFGKPVTLSCSQTLNHNVMYWYQQKSSQAPKLLFHYYDKDFNNEADTPDNFQSRRPNTSFCFLDIRSPGLGDTAMYLCATTGGRADTQYFGPGTRLTVL.

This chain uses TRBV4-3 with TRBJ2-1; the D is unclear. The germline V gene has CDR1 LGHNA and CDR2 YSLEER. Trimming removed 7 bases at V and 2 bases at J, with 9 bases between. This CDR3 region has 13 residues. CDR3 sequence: CASITRPYNEQFF. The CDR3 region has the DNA TGCGCCAGCATCACCCGACCCTACAATGAGCAGTTCTTC.

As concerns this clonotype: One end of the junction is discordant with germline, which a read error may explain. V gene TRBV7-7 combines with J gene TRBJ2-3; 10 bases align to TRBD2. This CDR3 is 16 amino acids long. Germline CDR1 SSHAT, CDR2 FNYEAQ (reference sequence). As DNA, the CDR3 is TGTGCTAGCAGTCCCCTAGCGGGGGTAAGCACAGATACGCAGTATTTT. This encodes CASSPLAGVSTDTQYF.

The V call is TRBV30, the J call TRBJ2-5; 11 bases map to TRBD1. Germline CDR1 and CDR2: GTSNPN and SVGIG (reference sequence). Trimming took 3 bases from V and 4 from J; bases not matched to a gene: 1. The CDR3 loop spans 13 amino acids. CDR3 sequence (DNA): TGTGCCTGGAGGGGGACAGGGGGAGAGACCCAGTACTTC. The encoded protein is CAWRGTGGETQYF.

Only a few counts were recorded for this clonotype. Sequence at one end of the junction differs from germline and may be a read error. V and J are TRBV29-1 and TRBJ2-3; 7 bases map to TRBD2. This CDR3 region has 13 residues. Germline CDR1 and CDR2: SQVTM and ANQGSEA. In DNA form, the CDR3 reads TGTAGCGTTGCTACGGGGGGAACAGATACGCAGTATTTT. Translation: CSVATGGTDTQYF.

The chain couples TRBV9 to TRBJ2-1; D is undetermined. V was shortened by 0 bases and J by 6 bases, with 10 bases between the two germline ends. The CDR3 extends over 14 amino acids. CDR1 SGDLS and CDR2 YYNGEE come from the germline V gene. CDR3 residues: CASSVGPSSNEQFF. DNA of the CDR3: TGTGCCAGCAGCGTAGGGCCATCTTCCAATGAGCAGTTCTTC.

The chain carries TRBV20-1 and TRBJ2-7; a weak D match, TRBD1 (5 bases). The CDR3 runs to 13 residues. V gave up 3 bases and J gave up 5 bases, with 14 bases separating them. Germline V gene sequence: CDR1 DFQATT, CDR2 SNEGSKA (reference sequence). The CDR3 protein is CSARRQGRNEQYF. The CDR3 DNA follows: TGCAGTGCTAGGCGGCAGGGTCGCAACGAGCAGTACTTC.

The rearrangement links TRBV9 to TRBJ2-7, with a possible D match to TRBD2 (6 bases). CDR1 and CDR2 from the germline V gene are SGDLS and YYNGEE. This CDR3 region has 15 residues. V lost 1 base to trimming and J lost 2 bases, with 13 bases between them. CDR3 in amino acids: CASSVSPGETYEQYF. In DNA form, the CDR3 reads TGTGCCAGCAGCGTATCTCCGGGAGAGACCTACGAGCAGTACTTC. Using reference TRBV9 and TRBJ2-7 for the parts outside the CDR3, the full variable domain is DSGVTQTPKHLITATGQRVTLRCSPRSGDLSVYWYQQSLDQGLQFLIQYYNGEERAKGNILERFSAQQFPDLHSELNLSSLELGDSALYFCASSVSPGETYEQYFGPGTRLTVT.

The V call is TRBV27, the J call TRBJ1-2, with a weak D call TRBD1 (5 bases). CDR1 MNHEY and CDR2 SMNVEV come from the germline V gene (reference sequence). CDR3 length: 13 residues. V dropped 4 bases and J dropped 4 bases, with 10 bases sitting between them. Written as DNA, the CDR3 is TGTGCCAGCAGTTCCACGGGGCGCTATGGCTACACCTTC. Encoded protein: CASSSTGRYGYTF.

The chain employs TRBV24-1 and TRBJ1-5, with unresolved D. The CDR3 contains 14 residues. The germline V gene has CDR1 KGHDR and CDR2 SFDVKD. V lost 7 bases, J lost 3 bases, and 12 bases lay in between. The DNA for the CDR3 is TGTGCCACCAGCTTTGAGGATTCCAATCAGCCCCAGCATTTT. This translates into CATSFEDSNQPQHF.

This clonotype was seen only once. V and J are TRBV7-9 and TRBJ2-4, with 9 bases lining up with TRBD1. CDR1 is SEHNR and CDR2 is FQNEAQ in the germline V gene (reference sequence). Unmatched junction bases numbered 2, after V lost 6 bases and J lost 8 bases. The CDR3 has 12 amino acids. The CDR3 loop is CASSTGGDIQYF. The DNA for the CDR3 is TGTGCCAGCAGTACAGGGGGCGACATTCAGTACTTC.

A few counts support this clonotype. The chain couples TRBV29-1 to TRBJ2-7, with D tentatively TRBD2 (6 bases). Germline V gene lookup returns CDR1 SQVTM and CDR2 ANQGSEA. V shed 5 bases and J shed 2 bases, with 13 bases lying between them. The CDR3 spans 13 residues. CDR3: CSVRAGRTYEQYF. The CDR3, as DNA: TGCAGCGTTCGGGCGGGGAGAACCTACGAGCAGTACTTC.

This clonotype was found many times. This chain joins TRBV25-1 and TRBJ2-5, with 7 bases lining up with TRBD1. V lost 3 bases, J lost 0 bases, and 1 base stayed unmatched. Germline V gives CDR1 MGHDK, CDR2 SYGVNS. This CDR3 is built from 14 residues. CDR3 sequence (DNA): TGTGCCAGCAGTGAGAGGGGGCACCAAGAGACCCAGTACTTC. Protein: CASSERGHQETQYF.

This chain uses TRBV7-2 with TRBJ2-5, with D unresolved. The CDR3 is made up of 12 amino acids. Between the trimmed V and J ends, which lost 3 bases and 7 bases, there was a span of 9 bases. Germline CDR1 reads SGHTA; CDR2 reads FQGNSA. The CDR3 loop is CASSFLAGTQYF. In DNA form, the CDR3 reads TGTGCCAGCAGCTTTTTGGCTGGGACCCAGTACTTC.

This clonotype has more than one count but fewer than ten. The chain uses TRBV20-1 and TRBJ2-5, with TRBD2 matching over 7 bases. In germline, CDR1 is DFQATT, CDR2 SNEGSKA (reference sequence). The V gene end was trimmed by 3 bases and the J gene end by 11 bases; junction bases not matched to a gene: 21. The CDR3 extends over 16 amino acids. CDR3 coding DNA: TGCAGTGCTAGTCAACAAGGGAGGGGCAGCTACAATGAGCAGTACTTC. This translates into CSASQQGRGSYNEQYF.

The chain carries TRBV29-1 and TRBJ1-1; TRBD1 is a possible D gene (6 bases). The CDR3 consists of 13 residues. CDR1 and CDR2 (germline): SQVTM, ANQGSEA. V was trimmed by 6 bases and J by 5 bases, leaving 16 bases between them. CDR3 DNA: TGCAGCGTCGGAGGGAGGGGGTGGACTGAAGCTTTCTTT. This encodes CSVGGRGWTEAFF.

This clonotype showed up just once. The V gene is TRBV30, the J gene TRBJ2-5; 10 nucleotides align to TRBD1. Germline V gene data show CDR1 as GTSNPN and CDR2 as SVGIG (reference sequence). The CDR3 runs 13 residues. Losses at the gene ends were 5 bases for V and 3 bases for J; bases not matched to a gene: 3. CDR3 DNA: TGTGCCTGGGGGACAGGGGTGGAAGAGACCCAGTACTTC. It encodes CAWGTGVEETQYF. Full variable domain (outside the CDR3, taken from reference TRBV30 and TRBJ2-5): SQTIHQWPATLVQPVGSPLSLECTVEGTSNPNLYWYRQAAGRGLQLLFYSVGIGQISSEVPQNLSASRPQDRQFILSSKKLLLSDSGFYLCAWGTGVEETQYFGPGTRLLVL.

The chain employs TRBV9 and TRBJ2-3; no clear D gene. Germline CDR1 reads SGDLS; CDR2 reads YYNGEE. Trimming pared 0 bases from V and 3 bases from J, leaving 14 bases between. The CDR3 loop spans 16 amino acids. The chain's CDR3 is CASSVAGRPGTDTQYF. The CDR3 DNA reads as TGTGCCAGCAGCGTAGCTGGACGTCCTGGGACAGATACGCAGTATTTT.

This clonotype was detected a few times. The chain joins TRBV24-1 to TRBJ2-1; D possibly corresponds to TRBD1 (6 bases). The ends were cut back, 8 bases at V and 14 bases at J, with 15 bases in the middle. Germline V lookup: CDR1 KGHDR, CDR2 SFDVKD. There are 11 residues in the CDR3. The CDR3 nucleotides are TGTGCCACCAACTCCCAGGGGCAAGAGTTCTTC. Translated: CATNSQGQEFF.

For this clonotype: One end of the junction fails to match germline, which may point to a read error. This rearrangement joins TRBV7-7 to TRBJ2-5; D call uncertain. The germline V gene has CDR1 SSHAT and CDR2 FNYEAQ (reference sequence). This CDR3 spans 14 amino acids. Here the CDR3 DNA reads TGTGCTAGCAGCAAACTCTCGGCAGTGGAGACCCAGTACTTC. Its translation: CASSKLSAVETQYF.

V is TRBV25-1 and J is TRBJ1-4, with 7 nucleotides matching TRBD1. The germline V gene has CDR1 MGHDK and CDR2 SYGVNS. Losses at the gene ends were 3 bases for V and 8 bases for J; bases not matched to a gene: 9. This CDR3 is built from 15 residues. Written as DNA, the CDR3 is TGTGCCAGCAGTGAGAGGGGCAGGGGACAGGAAAAACTGTTTTTT. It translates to CASSERGRGQEKLFF.